The 31 T cell receptor beta chains listed next were all sequenced from one sample in a study of blood T cell repertoires in COVID-19. Libraries were prepared by immunoSEQ multiplex PCR; TCRdb keeps only in-frame clonotypes and omits some of them. Of approximately 240,000 clones in the sample, 85% to 95% were seen once. The sequencing sample was made of PBMCs or T cells enriched from blood (not recorded which). Every receptor here comes from a woman aged 18-35 years who had recovered from COVID-19.

V is TRBV15 and J is TRBJ2-6; no firm D call. The ends were cut back, 3 bases at V and 2 bases at J, with 8 bases in the middle. Per the germline V gene, CDR1 is LNHNV and CDR2 is YYDKDF (reference sequence). The CDR3 is 15 residues long. The CDR3 reads CATSSSSAGANVLTF. The CDR3, as DNA: TGTGCCACCAGCAGTAGCAGTGCTGGGGCCAACGTCCTGACTTTC.

The V and J genes are TRBV28 and TRBJ2-1; D unresolved. V gave up 3 bases and J gave up 8 bases, with 5 bases separating them. CDR1 and CDR2 (germline): MDHEN, SYDVKM. This CDR3 is 11 amino acids long. CDR3 in DNA: TGTGCCAGCAGTTTTCGGTATGAGCAGTTCTTC. It is translated as CASSFRYEQFF.

V gene TRBV18 combines with J gene TRBJ1-5; TRBD1 matches at 8 bases. The ends lost 3 bases at V and 1 base at J; junction bases unmatched: 5. The germline gives CDR1 KGHSH, CDR2 LQKENI. CDR3 size: 16 residues. As DNA, the CDR3 is TGTGCCAGCTCACCCCAGGGGGCCGGGAGCAATCAGCCCCAGCATTTT. Translated: CASSPQGAGSNQPQHF.

The chain recombines TRBV2 with TRBJ1-3; D possibly corresponds to TRBD1 (6 bases). This CDR3 is 16 amino acids long. The V end was cut by 6 bases, the J end by 1 base, with 16 bases between. Germline CDR1 SNHLY, CDR2 FYNNEI. The CDR3 reads CASSRGGARSGNTIYF. CDR3 nucleotide sequence: TGTGCCAGCAGCCGAGGGGGGGCTAGGTCTGGAAACACCATATATTTT. Variable domain in full (rest from reference TRBV2 and TRBJ1-3): EPEVTQTPSHQVTQMGQEVILRCVPISNHLYFYWYRQILGQKVEFLVSFYNNEISEKSEIFDDQFSVERPDGSNFTLKIRSTKLEDSAMYFCASSRGGARSGNTIYFGEGSWLTVV.

This clone showed up just once. The chain has TRBV27 and TRBJ1-1; TRBD1 matches 7 bases. Germline V gene sequence: CDR1 MNHEY, CDR2 SMNVEV (reference sequence). This CDR3 region has 14 residues. Trimming removed 5 bases from V and 3 bases from J; junction bases left unmatched: 6. CDR3: CASSEQGWDTEAFF. In nucleotides, the CDR3 is TGTGCCAGCAGTGAACAGGGGTGGGACACTGAAGCTTTCTTT.

This chain links TRBV7-9 with TRBJ1-2; 8 positions match TRBD1. This CDR3 spans 14 amino acids. In germline, CDR1 is SEHNR, CDR2 FQNEAQ (reference sequence). V shed 1 base, J shed 6 bases, and the junction held 4 bases outside the gene matches. The CDR3 reads CASSLGTGLNGYTF. DNA for the CDR3: TGTGCCAGCAGCTTAGGGACAGGGCTTAATGGCTACACCTTC.

The chain links TRBV5-6 to TRBJ1-6, with 9 bases matching TRBD1. V was clipped by 3 bases and J by 7 bases; unmatched bases: 5. This CDR3 contains 15 residues. Germline-derived CDR1 and CDR2 are SGHDT and YYEEEE. The CDR3, as DNA: TGTGCCAGCAGCTCGAGACAGGGGGTCAATTCACCCCTCCACTTT. This sequence encodes CASSSRQGVNSPLHF.

This clone has a handful of counts. The J gene is TRBJ1-5, the V gene TRBV6-1, with D unresolved. The CDR3 has 15 amino acids. The V and J ends lost 2 bases and 11 bases respectively, with 19 bases between them. From germline, CDR1 is MNHNS and CDR2 SASEGT. CDR3 nucleotide sequence: TGTGCCAGCAGTGAAATTGTCGCGGCTGGCCAAGCCCAGCATTTT. Its protein is CASSEIVAAGQAQHF.

This chain connects TRBV5-1 to TRBJ2-3; 13 nucleotides agree with TRBD2. The trim removed 4 bases at V and 6 bases at J, leaving 8 bases unmatched. This CDR3 region has 16 residues. Germline values: CDR1 SGHRS, CDR2 YFSETQ. CDR3 sequence (DNA): TGCGCCAGCAGCCACGGACTAGCGGGGGTAGGGGATACGCAGTATTTT. This gives the protein CASSHGLAGVGDTQYF.

In this sample, this clone turned up once. This rearrangement joins TRBV11-2 to TRBJ1-5, with 8 bases matching TRBD1. The CDR3 runs 14 residues. V gave up 5 bases and J gave up 5 bases; unmatched junction bases: 5. The germline gives CDR1 SGHAT, CDR2 FQNNGV. The CDR3 region is CASSPRQGHQPQHF. In DNA, the CDR3 is TGTGCCAGCAGCCCCCGACAGGGGCATCAGCCCCAGCATTTT.

In its sample, this clone was seen once. This sequence joins TRBV5-1 and TRBJ1-2; 12 nucleotides agree with TRBD1. Germline CDR1 reads SGHRS; CDR2 reads YFSETQ. CDR3 length equals 16 residues. V was pared by 3 bases and J by 5 bases, with 8 bases of the junction left unmatched. CDR3 protein: CASSSGTGGGGYGYTF. The CDR3 coding sequence is TGCGCCAGCAGCTCCGGGACAGGGGGCGGTGGTTATGGCTACACCTTC.

Comment on this clone: One base away lies a much larger clone, so this may be a sequencing read error. The chain recombines TRBV6-5 with TRBJ2-3; no definite D call. The CDR3 is 11 amino acids. V was pared by 6 bases and J by 2 bases, with 3 bases between. The germline V gene has CDR1 MNHEY and CDR2 SVGAGI. In nucleotides, the CDR3 is TGTGCCAGCAGACTCACAGATACGCAGTATTTT. Its translation is CASRLTDTQYF.

CDR3 protein: CASSGDRPPYF. The CDR3, as DNA: TGCGCCAGCAGTGGGGACAGGCCCCCGTACTTC. The chain joins TRBV10-1 to TRBJ2-5; 8 positions match TRBD1. V shed 4 bases and J 13 bases; nucleotides not matched to a gene: 5. This CDR3 has 11 residues. Germline V gene data show CDR1 as WNHNN and CDR2 as SYGVQD (reference sequence).

The chain recombines TRBV27 with TRBJ2-7; perhaps TRBD1 as D (6 bases). With 4 bases removed from V and 2 bases from J, the gap between germline ends came to 21 bases. The CDR3 consists of 17 residues. Germline lookup yields CDR1 MNHEY and CDR2 SMNVEV (reference sequence). The CDR3 sequence: CASSSFTTGTRAYEQYF. The CDR3 DNA is TGTGCCAGCAGTTCGTTCACAACAGGGACCAGAGCCTACGAGCAGTACTTC.

The rearrangement uses TRBV9 and TRBJ2-1; 7 bases match TRBD2. This CDR3 has 16 residues. The V and J ends lost 0 bases and 7 bases, in that order; junction bases with no gene match: 10. CDR1 and CDR2 (germline): SGDLS, YYNGEE. The CDR3 nucleotides are TGTGCCAGCAGCGTAGATTGGGCGGGGGTTCGGAATGAGCAGTTCTTC. Protein product: CASSVDWAGVRNEQFF.

This rearrangement joins TRBV11-2 to TRBJ2-2; TRBD2 might be the D (6 bases). V was cut by 3 bases and J by 6 bases, with 14 bases left in between. The CDR3 extends over 15 amino acids. Germline CDR1 SGHAT, CDR2 FQNNGV. This chain's CDR3 is CASSFGRRAPGELFF. CDR3 in DNA: TGTGCCAGCAGCTTTGGGAGGAGGGCCCCCGGGGAGCTGTTTTTT.

The chain carries TRBV28 and TRBJ1-5; no clear D. With 5 bases removed from V and 3 bases from J, the gap between germline ends came to 23 bases. This CDR3 is built from 18 residues. CDR1 is MDHEN and CDR2 is SYDVKM in the germline V gene. CDR3 sequence reads: CASSPRRQRRRSNQPQHF. The CDR3 region has the DNA TGTGCCAGCAGTCCCCGCCGGCAGCGAAGGAGGTCCAATCAGCCCCAGCATTTT.

The chain employs TRBV3-1 (or the pseudogene TRBV3-2) and TRBJ1-5; 7 bases map to TRBD1. Trimming cost V 0 bases and J 9 bases; bases outside gene matches: 2. Germline V gene data show CDR1 as LGHDT and CDR2 as YNNKEL (reference sequence). CDR3 length: 13 residues. The CDR3 region is CASSQEGGSPQHF. The CDR3 DNA follows: TGTGCCAGCAGCCAAGAAGGGGGCTCGCCCCAGCATTTT.

This rearrangement joins TRBV6-5 to TRBJ1-1; D possibly corresponds to TRBD1 (6 bases). This CDR3 comprises 13 residues. Trimming left V 6 bases short and J 4 bases short, with 12 bases between. CDR1 and CDR2 from the germline V gene are MNHEY and SVGAGI. The chain's CDR3 is CASSGQLTTEAFF. The CDR3 DNA sequence: TGTGCCAGCAGCGGACAGCTAACCACTGAAGCTTTCTTT.

J is TRBJ1-1 and V is TRBV28; unclear D gene. The CDR3 has 14 residues. Per the germline V gene, CDR1 is MDHEN and CDR2 is SYDVKM. Trimming stripped 9 bases from V and 1 base from J, with 15 bases between. CDR3 sequence: CASMNYQANTEAFF. The CDR3 DNA reads as TGTGCCAGTATGAATTACCAGGCGAACACTGAAGCTTTCTTT. Full variable domain (remainder filled in from reference TRBV28 and TRBJ1-1): DVKVTQSSRYLVKRTGEKVFLECVQDMDHENMFWYRQDPGLGLRLIYFSYDVKMKEKGDIPEGYSVSREKKERFSLILESASTNQTSMYLCASMNYQANTEAFFGQGTRLTVV.

The V gene is TRBV18, the J gene TRBJ1-1; no reliable D call. The CDR3 is made up of 12 amino acids. Germline V gene data show CDR1 as KGHSH and CDR2 as LQKENI. Trimming removed 1 base at V and 8 bases at J, with 8 bases between. Written as DNA, the CDR3 is TGTGCCAGCTCACCACGAGAGGGAGAAGCTTTCTTT. This gives the protein CASSPREGEAFF.

In this sample, this clone turned up a few times. V is TRBV5-1 and J is TRBJ1-5; D remains unclear. This CDR3 spans 14 amino acids. V lost 1 base, J lost 3 bases, and 8 bases lay in between. The germline V gene has CDR1 SGHRS and CDR2 YFSETQ. CDR3 DNA: TGCGCCAGCAGCTTGTCGGGAGTCAATCAGCCCCAGCATTTT. It specifies CASSLSGVNQPQHF.

The chain recombines TRBV19 with TRBJ1-2; no firm D call. Germline assignment: CDR1 LNHDA and CDR2 SQIVND (reference sequence). V was trimmed by 5 bases and J by 8 bases, leaving 9 bases between them. The CDR3 loop spans 11 amino acids. The CDR3: CASSEERGYTF. The CDR3 region has the DNA TGTGCCAGTAGTGAGGAGCGGGGCTACACCTTC.

The DNA of the CDR3 is TGTGCCAGCAGCTTGGGTGTAGCGGGAGTTTCCAATGAGCAGTTCTTC. Translated: CASSLGVAGVSNEQFF. The chain has TRBV5-5 and TRBJ2-1; TRBD2 matches 9 bases. With V trimmed by 0 bases and J by 6 bases, 7 bases remained unmatched. Looked up from germline, CDR1 is SGHKS and CDR2 is YYEKEE (reference sequence). The CDR3 has 16 residues.

J is TRBJ1-2 and V is TRBV5-4, with 9 bases lining up with TRBD1. This CDR3 contains 16 residues. Trimming took 1 base from V and 4 from J; bases not matched to a gene: 8. CDR1 SGHNT and CDR2 YYREEE come from the germline V gene (reference sequence). In nucleotides, the CDR3 is TGTGCCAGCAGCTTGAAGGGACAGGGTATCGGCTATGGCTACACCTTC. Translating gives CASSLKGQGIGYGYTF.

The V call is TRBV4-1, the J call TRBJ2-7, with 11 bases aligning to TRBD2. This CDR3 region has 16 residues. Germline V gives CDR1 MGHRA, CDR2 YSYEKL. J lost 2 bases, V lost 0 bases, and 3 bases had no gene match. The CDR3 nucleotides read TGCGCCAGCAGCCAAGATGGGACTAGCGGAACCTACGAGCAGTACTTC. It codes for CASSQDGTSGTYEQYF.

This clone was seen once. The chain is built from TRBV28 and TRBJ1-2; 7 bases agree with TRBD1. CDR1 MDHEN and CDR2 SYDVKM come from the germline V gene. CDR3 length equals 15 residues. J was trimmed by 4 bases and V by 5 bases; bases with no gene match: 10. CDR3 residues: CASSPGTVRGYGYTF. In DNA form, the CDR3 reads TGTGCCAGCAGTCCAGGGACAGTCAGAGGCTATGGCTACACCTTC.

The gene calls are TRBV21-1 and TRBJ2-2; TRBD2 was called by the table and not checked on the DNA. TRBV21-1 is flagged as a pseudogene. CDR3 length equals 16 residues. This CDR3 reads CASSKGRLAGNGELFF. For the CDR3, the DNA is TGTGCCAGCAGCAAAGGTCGTCTAGCGGGAAACGGGGAGCTGTTTTTT.

This clone was seen only once. The V gene is TRBV20-1, the J gene TRBJ1-2, with D maybe TRBD1 (6 bases). The CDR3 spans 11 residues. Germline CDR1 and CDR2: DFQATT and SNEGSKA (reference sequence). V shed 3 bases and J shed 9 bases, with 11 bases lying between them. The CDR3 loop reads CSARADSRYTF. The CDR3 nucleotides read TGCAGTGCTAGGGCGGACAGCCGCTACACCTTC.

The chain recombines TRBV11-2 with TRBJ1-2, with unresolved D. Germline CDR1 and CDR2: SGHAT and FQNNGV. CDR3 length: 13 amino acids. The V and J ends lost 3 bases and 5 bases respectively, with 10 bases between them. CDR3 protein: CASSFNTGYGYTF. For the CDR3, the DNA is TGTGCCAGCAGCTTCAACACCGGGTATGGCTACACCTTC.

The V call is TRBV25-1, the J call TRBJ2-2; D call uncertain. In germline, CDR1 is MGHDK, CDR2 SYGVNS. CDR3 length: 12 residues. The V gene lost 5 bases and the J gene lost 1 base, with 2 bases spanning the gap. CDR3 sequence (DNA): TGTGCCAGCAGTCAGAACACCGGGGAGCTGTTTTTT. This translates into CASSQNTGELFF. Looking up the rest from reference TRBV25-1 and TRBJ2-2 gives the full variable domain: EADIYQTPRYLVIGTGKKITLECSQTMGHDKMYWYQQDPGMELHLIHYSYGVNSTEKGDLSSESTVSRIRTEHFPLTLESARPSHTSQYLCASSQNTGELFFGEGSRLTVL.